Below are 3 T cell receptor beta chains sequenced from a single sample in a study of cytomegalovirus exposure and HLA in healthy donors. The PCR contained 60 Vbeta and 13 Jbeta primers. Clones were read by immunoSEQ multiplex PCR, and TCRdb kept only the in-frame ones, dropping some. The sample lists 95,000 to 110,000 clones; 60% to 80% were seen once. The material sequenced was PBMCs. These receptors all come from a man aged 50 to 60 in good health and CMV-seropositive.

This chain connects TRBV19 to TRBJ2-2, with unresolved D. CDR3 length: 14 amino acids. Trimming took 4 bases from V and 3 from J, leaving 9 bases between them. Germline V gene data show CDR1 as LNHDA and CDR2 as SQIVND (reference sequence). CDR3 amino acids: CASSRQPDTGELFF. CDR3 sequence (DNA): TGTGCCAGTAGTAGACAACCCGACACCGGGGAGCTGTTTTTT.

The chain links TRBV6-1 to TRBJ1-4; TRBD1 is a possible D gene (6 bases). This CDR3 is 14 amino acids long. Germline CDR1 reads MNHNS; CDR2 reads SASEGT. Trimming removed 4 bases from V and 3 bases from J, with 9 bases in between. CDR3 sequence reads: CASSVRGSNEKLFF. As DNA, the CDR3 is TGTGCCAGCAGTGTGAGGGGGTCTAATGAAAAACTGTTTTTT.

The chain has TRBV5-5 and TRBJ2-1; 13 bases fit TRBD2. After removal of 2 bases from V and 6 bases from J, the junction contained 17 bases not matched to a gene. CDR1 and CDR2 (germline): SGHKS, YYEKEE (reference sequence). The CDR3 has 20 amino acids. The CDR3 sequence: CASSFGTSGTLSSAINEQFF. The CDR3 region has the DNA TGTGCCAGCAGCTTCGGGACTAGCGGGACCCTGAGCTCGGCGATCAATGAGCAGTTCTTC. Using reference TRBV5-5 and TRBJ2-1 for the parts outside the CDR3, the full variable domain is DAGVTQSPTHLIKTRGQQVTLRCSPISGHKSVSWYQQVLGQGPQFIFQYYEKEERGRGNFPDRFSARQFPNYSSELNVNALLLGDSALYLCASSFGTSGTLSSAINEQFFGPGTRLTVL.